This T cell receptor (beta chain) is from a study of somatic mutations in cytotoxic T cells in rheumatoid arthritis. Sequencing used immunoSEQ multiplex PCR; TCRdb keeps in-frame clones, though not all of them. This sample has 5,500 to 8,500 clones, with approximately 65% found just once. Looked up from germline, CDR1 is GTSNPN and CDR2 is SVGIG (reference sequence). V was trimmed by 6 bases and J by 8 bases, leaving 14 bases between them. The CDR3 has 12 residues. The chain uses TRBV30 and TRBJ2-1, with a weak D call TRBD2 (6 bases). The sequence was obtained from a woman aged 35 to 49 in good health. Sequenced sample: CD8+ T cells sorted from blood. DNA of the CDR3: TGTGCCTGCGAGGAGGGTTGGGATGAGCAGTTCTTC. Its translation: CACEEGWDEQFF.